This T cell receptor beta chain was observed in a study of T cell repertoires in cytomegalovirus infection. This clonotype was counted at least ten times. TCRdb itself ran the reads through MiXCR, one entry per CDR3 protein. The repertoire holds nearly 550,000 distinct CDR3 sequences, about 15% seen once, with more than 20% in the top ten. V dropped 3 bases and J dropped 5 bases, with 15 bases sitting between them. CDR3 size: 15 residues. Germline V gene data show CDR1 as SGDLS and CDR2 as YYNGEE. This clonotype was obtained from a human donor in good health (CMV status not recorded). Some clones in this sample may be carry-over from other donors' samples. The chain recombines TRBV9 with TRBJ2-1, with D tentatively TRBD2 (6 bases). The sequenced material came from CD8+ T cells from PBMCs. CDR3 DNA sequence: TGTGCCAGCAGCGAGCACAGCGGGCGGGACAATGAGCAGTTCTTC. It specifies CASSEHSGRDNEQFF.